This TCR beta chain was recovered during a study of shared clonotypes between healthy human individuals. This CDR3 is 17 amino acids long. Germline CDR1 and CDR2: SGHTS and YDEGEE. Trimming took 0 bases from V and 6 from J; bases not matched to a gene: 14. Remarks on this clone: Its cognate antigen is unknown.

Findings of the study overall: Larger richness was generally estimated for naive than memory subsets. Sequencing depth was expected to affect clonotype sharing among donors. Investigators collected only blood, and repertoires in tissues likely differ.

Genomic DNA of each subset was evenly split across several immunoSEQ plates. Sequenced by immunoSEQ multiplex PCR; TCRdb stores in-frame clones only, minus some. The table has hundreds of thousands of clones, more than 95% seen once. CD45RO-negative, CCR7-positively selected cells formed the naive CD8 fraction, excluding terminally differentiated effector memory CD45RA+ cells. The sample comprised naive CD8+ T cells sorted from blood. This chain uses TRBV5-8 with TRBJ2-7, with TRBD2 matching over 8 bases. This TCR was recovered from a man aged 25 to 40 in good health. The CDR3 region has the DNA TGTGCCAGCAGCTTGGAGCGGGGGCTATTGACCCCGGGCGAGCAGTACTTC. It specifies CASSLERGLLTPGEQYF.